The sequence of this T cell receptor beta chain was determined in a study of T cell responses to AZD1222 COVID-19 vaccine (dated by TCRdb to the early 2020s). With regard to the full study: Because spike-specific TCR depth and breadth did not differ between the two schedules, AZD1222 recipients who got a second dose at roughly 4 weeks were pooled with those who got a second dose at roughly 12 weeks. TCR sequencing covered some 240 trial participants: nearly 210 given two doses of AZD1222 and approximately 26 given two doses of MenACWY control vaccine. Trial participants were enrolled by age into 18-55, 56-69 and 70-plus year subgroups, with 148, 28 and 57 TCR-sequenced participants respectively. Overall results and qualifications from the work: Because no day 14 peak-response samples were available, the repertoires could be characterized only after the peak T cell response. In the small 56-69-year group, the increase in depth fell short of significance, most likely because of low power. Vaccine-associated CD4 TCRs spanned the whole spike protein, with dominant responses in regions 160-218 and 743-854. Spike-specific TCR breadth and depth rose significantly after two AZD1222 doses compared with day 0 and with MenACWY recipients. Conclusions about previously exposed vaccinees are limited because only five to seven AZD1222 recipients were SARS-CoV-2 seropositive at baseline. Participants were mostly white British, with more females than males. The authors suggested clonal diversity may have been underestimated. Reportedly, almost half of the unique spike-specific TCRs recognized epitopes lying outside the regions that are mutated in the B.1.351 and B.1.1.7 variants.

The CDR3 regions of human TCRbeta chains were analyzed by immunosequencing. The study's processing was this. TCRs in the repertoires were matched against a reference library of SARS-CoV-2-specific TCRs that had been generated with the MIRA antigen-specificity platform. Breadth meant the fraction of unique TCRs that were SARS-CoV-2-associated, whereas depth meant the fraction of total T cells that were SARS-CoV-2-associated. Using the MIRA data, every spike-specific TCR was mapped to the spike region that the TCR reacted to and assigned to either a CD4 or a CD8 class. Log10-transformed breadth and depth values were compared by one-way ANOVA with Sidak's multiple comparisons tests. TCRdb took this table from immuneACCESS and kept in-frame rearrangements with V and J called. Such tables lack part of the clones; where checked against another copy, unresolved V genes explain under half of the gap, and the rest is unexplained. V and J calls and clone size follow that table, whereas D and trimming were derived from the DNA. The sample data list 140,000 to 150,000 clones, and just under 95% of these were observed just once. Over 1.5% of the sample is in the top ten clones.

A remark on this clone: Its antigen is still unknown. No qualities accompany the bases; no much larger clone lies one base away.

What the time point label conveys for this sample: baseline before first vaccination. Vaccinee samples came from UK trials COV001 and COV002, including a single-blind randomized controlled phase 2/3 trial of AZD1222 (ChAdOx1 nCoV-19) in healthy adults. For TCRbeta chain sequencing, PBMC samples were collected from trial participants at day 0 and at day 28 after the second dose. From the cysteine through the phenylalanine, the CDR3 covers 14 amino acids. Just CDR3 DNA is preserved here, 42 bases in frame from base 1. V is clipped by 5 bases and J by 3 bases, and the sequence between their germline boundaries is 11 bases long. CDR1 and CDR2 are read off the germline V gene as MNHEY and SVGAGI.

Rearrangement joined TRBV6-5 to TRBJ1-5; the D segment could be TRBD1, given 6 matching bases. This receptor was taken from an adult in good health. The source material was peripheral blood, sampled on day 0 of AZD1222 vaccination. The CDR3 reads CASSPRQDNQPQHF. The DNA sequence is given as TGTGCCAGCAGTCCCCGACAGGACAATCAGCCCCAGCATTTT.